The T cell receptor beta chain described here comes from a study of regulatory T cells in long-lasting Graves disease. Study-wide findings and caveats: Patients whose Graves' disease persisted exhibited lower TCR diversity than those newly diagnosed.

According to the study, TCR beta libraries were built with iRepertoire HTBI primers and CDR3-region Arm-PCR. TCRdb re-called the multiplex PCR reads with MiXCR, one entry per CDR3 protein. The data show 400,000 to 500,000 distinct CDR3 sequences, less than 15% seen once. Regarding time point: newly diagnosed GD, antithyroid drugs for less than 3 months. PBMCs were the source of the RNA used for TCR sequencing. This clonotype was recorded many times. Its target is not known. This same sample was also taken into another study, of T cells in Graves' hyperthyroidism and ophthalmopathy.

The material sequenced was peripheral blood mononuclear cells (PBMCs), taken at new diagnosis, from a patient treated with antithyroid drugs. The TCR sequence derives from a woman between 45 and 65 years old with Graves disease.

The CDR3 coding sequence is TGTGCCAGCAGTCCCATGTGGGAGCAGTACTTC. Translated: CASSPMWEQYF. V usage is TRBV28 and J usage is TRBJ2-7; unclear D gene. CDR3 length equals 11 residues. Germline assignment: CDR1 MDHEN and CDR2 SYDVKM. V was shortened by 5 bases and J by 7 bases, with 9 bases between the two germline ends.